The 4 T cell receptor beta chains given below trace back to one sample, sequenced in a study of blood T cell repertoires in COVID-19. The method was immunoSEQ multiplex PCR; TCRdb's version includes in-frame clones alone and lacks a portion of them. Here the sample spans about 400,000 clones, over 85% being singletons. The sequenced sample was PBMCs or T cells enriched from blood (not recorded which). The receptor set was obtained from a woman aged 30 to 39 who had recovered from COVID-19.

The chain carries TRBV18 and TRBJ1-4; unclear D gene. The CDR3 covers 13 residues. Germline assignment: CDR1 KGHSH and CDR2 LQKENI. Trimming shortened V by 2 bases and J by 5 bases, and 6 bases separated the two germline ends. CDR3 protein: CASSPDGNEKLFF. The CDR3 region has the DNA TGTGCCAGCTCACCAGACGGGAATGAAAAACTGTTTTTT.

V is TRBV24-1 and J is TRBJ2-2, with 13 bases fitting TRBD2. Germline CDR1 KGHDR, CDR2 SFDVKD. Germline trimming cut 10 bases from V and 2 bases from J; bases unmatched to any gene: 9. This CDR3 is 17 amino acids long. As DNA, the CDR3 is TGTGCCACTTCCGGGACTAGCGGGACCGGTAACACCGGGGAGCTGTTTTTT. It codes for CATSGTSGTGNTGELFF.

In this sample, this clone turned up once. The V call is TRBV30, the J call TRBJ1-6; weak D call: TRBD1 (5 bases). This CDR3 comprises 17 residues. Trimming shortened V by 4 bases and J by 8 bases, and 24 bases separated the two germline ends. In germline, CDR1 is GTSNPN, CDR2 SVGIG (reference sequence). CDR3 loop: CAWTPRGGVGIDSPLHF. CDR3 in DNA: TGTGCCTGGACACCACGGGGGGGTGTTGGTATTGATTCACCCCTCCACTTT.

In nucleotides, the CDR3 is TGTGCCAGCAGCCAAGGACTAGCGACTAGCGGGGGGGAGGCGAACACCGGGGAGCTGTTTTTT. As protein: CASSQGLATSGGEANTGELFF. The chain couples TRBV3-1 (or the pseudogene TRBV3-2) to TRBJ2-2; TRBD2 aligns across 14 bases. The CDR3 length is 21 residues. Looked up from germline, CDR1 is LGHDT and CDR2 is YNNKEL (reference sequence). V lost 1 base, J lost 0 bases, and 10 bases stayed unmatched.